A single sample gave rise to the 25 T cell receptor beta chains below, sequenced in a study of long-term antiretroviral therapy in people with HIV. It was version v3.0 of the immunoSEQ assay that was run at survey level. Sequencing used immunoSEQ multiplex PCR; TCRdb keeps in-frame clones, though not all of them. Of around 21,000 clones listed, around four fifths were seen once; the top ten hold about 4.6%. The sample in question was unsorted PBMCs, obtained roughly 6.1 years after starting antiretroviral therapy. These receptors all stem from a man younger than 45 with HIV.

The chain combines TRBV9 with TRBJ1-1; TRBD1 matches 10 bases. Trimming took 2 bases from V and 5 from J; bases not matched to a gene: 9. Germline values: CDR1 SGDLS, CDR2 YYNGEE. The CDR3 is made up of 16 amino acids. As DNA, the CDR3 is TGTGCCAGCAGCGTTAAGGACAGGGGGGTCAGTACTGAAGCTTTCTTT. It codes for CASSVKDRGVSTEAFF.

The rearrangement links TRBV28 to TRBJ1-5; 10 nucleotides match TRBD1. V lost 3 bases to trimming and J lost 6 bases; unmatched junction nucleotides: 5. The CDR3 covers 15 residues. CDR1 and CDR2 (germline): MDHEN, SYDVKM. CDR3 sequence: CASSLTGQGGQPQHF. Written as DNA, the CDR3 is TGTGCCAGCAGTTTGACCGGACAGGGGGGTCAGCCCCAGCATTTT. Drawing the rest from reference TRBV28 and TRBJ1-5, the complete variable domain is DVKVTQSSRYLVKRTGEKVFLECVQDMDHENMFWYRQDPGLGLRLIYFSYDVKMKEKGDIPEGYSVSREKKERFSLILESASTNQTSMYLCASSLTGQGGQPQHFGDGTRLSIL.

This rearrangement joins TRBV6-4 to TRBJ2-3; 7 positions match TRBD2. The ends lost 2 bases at V and 4 bases at J; junction bases unmatched: 6. Per germline, CDR1 MRHNA and CDR2 SNTAGT. The CDR3 is made up of 15 amino acids. Written as DNA, the CDR3 is TGTGCCAGCAGTGACGGCGGGAGCCCCTCAGATACGCAGTATTTT. Its translation: CASSDGGSPSDTQYF.

V is TRBV28 and J is TRBJ2-3; 14 bases line up with TRBD2. This CDR3 has 15 residues. Germline values: CDR1 MDHEN, CDR2 SYDVKM. Losses at the gene ends were 9 bases for V and 5 bases for J; bases not matched to a gene: 7. CDR3 residues: CASRRTSGRLDTQYF. In DNA, the CDR3 is TGTGCCAGTAGGAGGACTAGCGGGAGGTTAGATACGCAGTATTTT.

The chain combines TRBV27 with TRBJ2-1; 11 bases agree with TRBD1. This CDR3 comprises 16 residues. J lost 7 bases, V lost 8 bases, and 13 bases had no gene match. Germline V lookup: CDR1 MNHEY, CDR2 SMNVEV (reference sequence). CDR3 DNA sequence: TGTGCCAGCTTCCGAGGGGGGACAGGGGGAAGGAATGAGCAGTTCTTC. Translation: CASFRGGTGGRNEQFF.

This clone occurred once. The V and J genes are TRBV7-9 and TRBJ2-1; unclear D gene. Germline CDR1 and CDR2: SEHNR and FQNEAQ (reference sequence). CDR3 length equals 13 residues. V lost 5 bases to trimming and J lost 3 bases, with 8 bases between them. The CDR3 loop reads CASSLTFYNEQFF. CDR3 sequence (DNA): TGTGCCAGCAGCCTCACGTTCTACAATGAGCAGTTCTTC.

V is TRBV11-1 and J is TRBJ2-7; 12 bases agree with TRBD1. The junction had 4 bases not matched to a gene; V was cut back by 4 bases and J by 3 bases. This CDR3 contains 15 residues. Germline lookup yields CDR1 SGHAT and CDR2 FQDESV (reference sequence). CDR3 DNA: TGTGCCAGCAGCTCGGGACAGGGGGCTTTCTACGAGCAGTACTTC. This gives the protein CASSSGQGAFYEQYF.

V usage is TRBV28 and J usage is TRBJ1-4; tentative D call: TRBD1 (5 bases). Looked up from germline, CDR1 is MDHEN and CDR2 is SYDVKM. The V gene lost 8 bases and the J gene lost 6 bases, with 25 bases spanning the gap. The CDR3 covers 17 residues. DNA of the CDR3: TGTGCCAGCCAAGGGGATAATCCGGGACGGTCGTATGAAAAACTGTTTTTT. Translating gives CASQGDNPGRSYEKLFF.

CDR3 coding DNA: TGTGCCAGCAGCCAGATCGGACAGGGTAAAATGGGCTACACCTTC. It encodes CASSQIGQGKMGYTF. The chain links TRBV14 to TRBJ1-2; TRBD1 matches at 8 bases. V lost 3 bases, J lost 8 bases, and 11 bases stayed unmatched. The CDR3 is made up of 15 amino acids. Per germline, CDR1 SGHDN and CDR2 FVKESK. The full variable domain, its missing parts supplied by reference TRBV14 and TRBJ1-2, is EAGVTQFPSHSVIEKGQTVTLRCDPISGHDNLYWYRRVMGKEIKFLLHFVKESKQDESGMPNNRFLAERTGGTYSTLKVQPAELEDSGVYFCASSQIGQGKMGYTFGSGTRLTVV.

The J gene is TRBJ1-5, the V gene TRBV30; D ambiguous. The CDR3 contains 14 residues. CDR1 and CDR2 from the germline V gene are GTSNPN and SVGIG (reference sequence). V was trimmed by 2 bases and J by 1 base, leaving 9 bases between them. CDR3 in amino acids: CAWSRIASNQPQHF. CDR3 DNA: TGTGCCTGGAGTCGGATAGCGAGCAATCAGCCCCAGCATTTT.

The chain is built from TRBV6-6 and TRBJ2-5, with D possibly TRBD2 on 6 matching bases. V lost 4 bases and J 4 bases, leaving 10 bases between the germline ends. Per the germline V gene, CDR1 is MNHNY and CDR2 is SVGAGI (reference sequence). CDR3 length: 13 amino acids. The CDR3, as DNA: TGTGCCAGCAGTTTTCCGGGGGTAGAGACCCAGTACTTC. This translates into CASSFPGVETQYF.

V and J are TRBV18 and TRBJ2-1; D remains ambiguous. From germline, CDR1 is KGHSH and CDR2 LQKENI. The V end was cut by 3 bases, the J end by 5 bases, with 8 bases between. The CDR3 runs 13 residues. DNA for the CDR3: TGTGCCAGCTCACCGAGTTCTAACAATGAGCAGTTCTTC. It encodes CASSPSSNNEQFF.

The chain has TRBV5-1 and TRBJ1-2, with D uncertain. CDR1 and CDR2 from the germline V gene are SGHRS and YFSETQ. V lost 7 bases to trimming and J lost 2 bases, with 18 bases between them. The CDR3 extends over 15 amino acids. CDR3 residues: CASVRDPGTNYGYTF. The CDR3 nucleotides are TGCGCCAGCGTACGAGACCCCGGTACCAACTATGGCTACACCTTC.

The gene calls are TRBV5-1 and TRBJ2-5, with TRBD2 as a possible D gene (6 bases). The CDR3 consists of 16 residues. CDR1 SGHRS and CDR2 YFSETQ come from the germline V gene. Trimming cost V 3 bases and J 0 bases, with 15 bases left between them. CDR3 region: CASSWGPGLHQETQYF. In DNA form, the CDR3 reads TGCGCCAGCAGCTGGGGACCGGGACTCCACCAAGAGACCCAGTACTTC.

The genes are TRBV10-3 and TRBJ1-2; 8 bases line up with TRBD1. CDR3 length: 15 amino acids. The germline V gene has CDR1 ENHRY and CDR2 SYGVKD. With V trimmed by 8 bases and J by 2 bases, 10 bases remained unmatched. This chain's CDR3 is CAIGGQGLENYGYTF. The CDR3 region has the DNA TGTGCCATCGGAGGACAGGGTTTAGAAAACTATGGCTACACCTTC.

The CDR3: CAISLTLGDTEAFF. DNA for the CDR3: TGTGCCATCAGTCTGACACTGGGCGACACTGAAGCTTTCTTT. The chain couples TRBV10-3 to TRBJ1-1; D gene ambiguous. CDR1 ENHRY and CDR2 SYGVKD come from the germline V gene. V was trimmed by 5 bases and J by 3 bases, leaving 13 bases between them. This CDR3 region has 14 residues.

This rearrangement joins TRBV9 to TRBJ1-2; D is possibly TRBD1 (5 bases). V was clipped by 0 bases and J by 4 bases, with 10 bases between them. This CDR3 has 14 amino acids. Germline-derived CDR1 and CDR2 are SGDLS and YYNGEE. The CDR3 nucleotides are TGTGCCAGCAGCGTAGTGGCAGGGACCTATGGCTACACCTTC. Translating gives CASSVVAGTYGYTF.

The chain carries TRBV7-9 and TRBJ1-2; possible D gene TRBD1, 5 bases. Germline V gives CDR1 SEHNR, CDR2 FQNEAQ (reference sequence). CDR3 length equals 13 residues. V lost 1 base and J lost 7, with 10 bases in between. The CDR3 bases are TGTGCCAGCAGCTTAGTTGCGGGGGTTGGCTACACCTTC. Its translation: CASSLVAGVGYTF.

In this sample, this clone turned up a few times. The chain joins TRBV27 to TRBJ1-5; maybe TRBD1 (5 bases). The V and J ends lost 6 bases and 0 bases respectively, with 9 bases between them. Germline-derived CDR1 and CDR2 are MNHEY and SMNVEV (reference sequence). CDR3 length equals 14 residues. CDR3 protein: CASRGDFSNQPQHF. CDR3 sequence (DNA): TGTGCCAGCAGAGGGGACTTTAGCAATCAGCCCCAGCATTTT.

This rearrangement joins TRBV30 to TRBJ2-7; D gene unclear. The CDR3 runs 13 residues. From germline, CDR1 is GTSNPN and CDR2 SVGIG (reference sequence). The V end was cut by 4 bases, the J end by 12 bases, with 22 bases between. CDR3 sequence: CAWTHAAQAIGYF. In nucleotides, the CDR3 is TGTGCCTGGACCCACGCGGCCCAGGCTATTGGGTACTTC.

This chain connects TRBV2 to TRBJ1-2, with D unclear. V dropped 6 bases and J dropped 4 bases, with 15 bases sitting between them. This CDR3 contains 14 residues. Germline V gene data show CDR1 as SNHLY and CDR2 as FYNNEI. The CDR3 DNA reads TGTGCCAGCAGAAAACCACTTTCTCCCTATGGCTACACCTTC. This sequence encodes CASRKPLSPYGYTF.

V and J are TRBV7-2 and TRBJ1-2, with no clear D. The germline gives CDR1 SGHTA, CDR2 FQGNSA. The V gene lost 2 bases and the J gene lost 4 bases, with 17 bases spanning the gap. This CDR3 region has 16 residues. CDR3 in DNA: TGTGCCAGCAGCTTAATGGGTGAGGGATCTTCCTATGGCTACACCTTC. Protein sequence: CASSLMGEGSSYGYTF.

The chain employs TRBV4-1 and TRBJ1-2; D is perhaps TRBD1 (6 bases). V was cut by 1 base and J by 7 bases, with 13 bases left in between. The CDR3 is 14 amino acids. Germline V gene sequence: CDR1 MGHRA, CDR2 YSYEKL. DNA of the CDR3: TGCGCCAGCAGCCAAGTCGGACAGTTGGGTGGCTACACCTTC. Its translation is CASSQVGQLGGYTF.

The genes are TRBV7-2 and TRBJ1-6, with TRBD1 matching over 7 bases. The CDR3 is 15 amino acids. V trimming: 5 bases; J trimming: 9 bases; junction bases outside the gene matches: 10. The V gene's germline CDR1 is SGHTA and CDR2 FQGNSA. The CDR3 region has the DNA TGTGCCAGCAGCCCGGCGGCAGGGGGGAGTTCACCCCTCCACTTT. Translated: CASSPAAGGSSPLHF.

The V call is TRBV20-1, the J call TRBJ2-5; D call uncertain. Germline values: CDR1 DFQATT, CDR2 SNEGSKA (reference sequence). CDR3 size: 9 residues. The CDR3 protein is CREKETQYF. CDR3 nucleotides: TGCAGAGAGAAAGAGACCCAGTACTTC.